The next 12 T cell receptor beta chains were all read from a single sample in a study of vaccination effects on CD4 cells after COVID-19. Expansion of antigen-specific CD4+ T cells with viral peptide pools was carried out by the ViraFEST assay before sequencing. Having been cultured for 9 to 11 days, the cells underwent CD4+ T cell isolation. According to the study, vaccine recipients showed no prior SARS-CoV-2 infection and negative nucleocapsid antibodies. Repertoires were generated with immunoSEQ multiplex PCR, while TCRdb's copy carries only in-frame clones and drops some. In the table there are over 45,000 clones, around 68% of which are singletons. The antigens for these receptors are not known. Sequencing used CD4+ T cells from PBMCs cultured with SARS-CoV-2 spike peptides, obtained before COVID-19 vaccination. Receptors originate from a human donor who received a COVID-19 vaccine.

The V and J genes are TRBV28 and TRBJ1-2, with D tentatively TRBD1 (5 bases). Germline V gives CDR1 MDHEN, CDR2 SYDVKM. This CDR3 has 15 residues. Trimming took off 3 bases at V and 5 bases at J, with 16 bases between the two ends. In DNA, the CDR3 is TGTGCCAGCAGTTTGTCCGCCGGGGCCCCGTATGGCTACACCTTC. This gives the protein CASSLSAGAPYGYTF.

V is TRBV7-2 and J is TRBJ2-5, with D possibly called TRBD1 or TRBD2 (5 bases each). Germline CDR1 SGHTA, CDR2 FQGNSA. V gave up 1 base and J gave up 9 bases, with 15 bases separating them. This CDR3 is 14 amino acids long. CDR3 nucleotide sequence: TGTGCCAGCAGCTTAGGGGACGCTCCCCATCCCCAGTACTTC. This gives the protein CASSLGDAPHPQYF.

This clone was seen once. J is TRBJ2-5 and V is TRBV7-2, with 8 bases that match TRBD1. The V gene end was trimmed by 7 bases and the J gene end by 5 bases; junction bases not matched to a gene: 9. There are 14 residues in the CDR3. CDR1 SGHTA and CDR2 FQGNSA come from the germline V gene. CDR3 DNA: TGTGCCAGCACCGGACAGGGAGCTCGGGAGACCCAGTACTTC. Its translation is CASTGQGARETQYF.

The V call is TRBV4-1, the J call TRBJ1-1; TRBD1 matches 9 bases. CDR3 length: 14 residues. Germline assignment: CDR1 MGHRA and CDR2 YSYEKL. Losses at the gene ends were 4 bases for V and 7 bases for J; bases not matched to a gene: 7. CDR3 nucleotide sequence: TGCGCCAGCAGCCTGCGGACAGGGGTGGTTGAAGCTTTCTTT. This encodes CASSLRTGVVEAFF.

This rearrangement joins TRBV6-6 to TRBJ2-1; 11 bases align to TRBD2. This CDR3 is built from 16 residues. Germline V lookup: CDR1 MNHNY, CDR2 SVGAGI (reference sequence). V lost 6 bases and J lost 0; bases outside the gene matches: 4. The chain's CDR3 is CASRPGLAASYNEQFF. The CDR3 region has the DNA TGTGCCAGCAGGCCGGGACTAGCGGCCTCCTACAATGAGCAGTTCTTC.

The V call is TRBV27, the J call TRBJ2-2, with 11 bases that match TRBD1. Trimming cost V 3 bases and J 7 bases; bases outside gene matches: 10. Germline V CDR1 and CDR2: MNHEY, SMNVEV (reference sequence). The CDR3 runs 17 residues. The chain's CDR3 is CASSFEEDRGRGGELFF. The CDR3 DNA is TGTGCCAGCAGTTTCGAGGAGGACAGGGGGCGCGGCGGGGAGCTGTTTTTT.

This clone is medium-sized in the sample. The chain is built from TRBV20-1 and TRBJ2-7; a weak D match, TRBD2 (6 bases). The CDR3 has 14 amino acids. Germline CDR1 and CDR2: DFQATT and SNEGSKA (reference sequence). The ends were cut back, 3 bases at V and 4 bases at J, with 16 bases in the middle. In DNA form, the CDR3 reads TGCAGTGCTAGTCAGCTAGCGACTCCTTACGAGCAGTACTTC. Its protein is CSASQLATPYEQYF.

The V call is TRBV4-1, the J call TRBJ1-5; D is perhaps TRBD1 (5 bases). The germline V and J ends were trimmed by 3 bases and 6 bases, with 12 bases remaining between them. Germline V gene data show CDR1 as MGHRA and CDR2 as YSYEKL. The CDR3 is 14 amino acids. The CDR3: CASSHQGSSQPQHF. The CDR3 bases are TGCGCCAGCAGCCATCAGGGTTCTAGTCAGCCCCAGCATTTT.

This clone was observed a handful of times. This sequence joins TRBV27 and TRBJ2-1; possibly TRBD1 or TRBD2 for D (5 bases each). V was trimmed by 5 bases and J by 1 base, leaving 18 bases between them. This CDR3 is built from 17 residues. Germline values: CDR1 MNHEY, CDR2 SMNVEV (reference sequence). CDR3 sequence reads: CASSTGWGKVSYNEQFF. The CDR3 DNA reads TGTGCCAGCAGTACCGGCTGGGGGAAGGTGTCCTACAATGAGCAGTTCTTC.

This chain joins TRBV2 and TRBJ1-2; tentative D call: TRBD1 (6 bases). Trimming shortened V by 4 bases and J by 6 bases, and 18 bases separated the two germline ends. The germline V gene has CDR1 SNHLY and CDR2 FYNNEI. The CDR3 loop spans 15 amino acids. The CDR3 loop reads CASSATRAGHNGYTF. CDR3 DNA: TGTGCCAGCAGTGCCACACGCGCGGGACACAATGGCTACACCTTC.

A single count supports this clone. The V call is TRBV30, the J call TRBJ1-3; 9 positions agree with TRBD1. J gave up 2 bases and V 7 bases, and 3 bases lay outside the gene matches. The CDR3 has 13 amino acids. CDR1 and CDR2 (germline): GTSNPN, SVGIG (reference sequence). The chain's CDR3 is CAFDRGTGNTIYF. Here the CDR3 DNA reads TGTGCCTTCGACAGGGGGACTGGAAACACCATATATTTT. Full variable domain (outside the CDR3, taken from reference TRBV30 and TRBJ1-3): SQTIHQWPATLVQPVGSPLSLECTVEGTSNPNLYWYRQAAGRGLQLLFYSVGIGQISSEVPQNLSASRPQDRQFILSSKKLLLSDSGFYLCAFDRGTGNTIYFGEGSWLTVV.

This chain uses TRBV6-1 with TRBJ1-3; D unclear. V lost 0 bases and J 0 bases, leaving 6 bases between the germline ends. The CDR3 has 15 residues. Per the germline V gene, CDR1 is MNHNS and CDR2 is SASEGT. The CDR3 sequence: CASSEARYSGNTIYF. CDR3 sequence (DNA): TGTGCCAGCAGTGAAGCGCGATACTCTGGAAACACCATATATTTT.